This is a list of T cell receptor beta chains from one sample in a study of shared clonotypes between healthy human individuals. The method was immunoSEQ multiplex PCR; TCRdb's version includes in-frame clones alone and lacks a portion of them. Among around 500,000 clones listed, 76% were seen once. Sequencing was carried out using PBMCs. These receptor sequences come from a middle-aged woman in good health. Some clones in this sample may be carry-over from other donors' samples. CDR3s include the opening cysteine and the closing phenylalanine or tryptophan. The D gene is left open where the match is weak. Only some rows state a clone size, as once, few, many or a class for expanded clones.

len: 15
j_gene: TRBJ2-7
v_gene: TRBV5-6
abundance: -
d_gene: -
CDR3aa: CASSIIAASSYEQYF
CDR3nt: TGTGCCAGCAGCATAATAGCGGCCTCCTCCTACGAGCAGTACTTC

len: 15
j_gene: TRBJ1-1
v_gene: TRBV7-9
abundance: few
d_gene: TRBD1
CDR3aa: CASSLYRQGNTEAFF
CDR3nt: TGTGCCAGCAGCTTATATCGACAGGGGAACACTGAAGCTTTCTTT

len: 17
j_gene: TRBJ2-3
v_gene: TRBV9
abundance: -
d_gene: -
CDR3aa: CASSPTGSGPSTDTQYF
CDR3nt: TGTGCCAGCAGCCCCACAGGTAGCGGTCCTAGCACAGATACGCAGTATTTT

len: 14
j_gene: TRBJ2-7
v_gene: TRBV18
abundance: -
d_gene: TRBD2
CDR3aa: CASSPTSGTYEQYF
CDR3nt: TGTGCCAGCTCACCTACTAGCGGTACCTACGAGCAGTACTTC

len: 16
j_gene: TRBJ2-2
v_gene: TRBV9
abundance: -
d_gene: -
CDR3aa: CASSVRAALNTGELFF
CDR3nt: TGTGCCAGCAGCGTACGGGCGGCCTTGAACACCGGGGAGCTGTTTTTT

len: 14
j_gene: TRBJ2-7
v_gene: TRBV19
abundance: -
d_gene: -
CDR3aa: CASSIASITYEQYF
CDR3nt: TGTGCCAGTAGTATAGCCTCGATAACCTACGAGCAGTACTTC

len: 19
j_gene: TRBJ2-2
v_gene: TRBV19
abundance: -
d_gene: TRBD1
CDR3aa: CASRFRDRRHLPNTGELFF
CDR3nt: TGTGCCAGTAGATTCCGGGACAGGCGACACCTACCGAACACCGGGGAGCTGTTTTTT

len: 14
j_gene: TRBJ2-1
v_gene: TRBV7-9
abundance: -
d_gene: -
CDR3aa: CASSFQDSYNEQFF
CDR3nt: TGTGCCAGCAGCTTCCAAGACTCCTACAATGAGCAGTTCTTC

len: 17
j_gene: TRBJ2-3
v_gene: TRBV4-1
abundance: -
d_gene: TRBD2
CDR3aa: CASSRGLAGGSTDTQYF
CDR3nt: TGCGCCAGCAGCCGAGGACTAGCGGGAGGGAGCACAGATACGCAGTATTTT

len: 15
j_gene: TRBJ2-7
v_gene: TRBV11-3
abundance: -
d_gene: TRBD2
CDR3aa: CASSRSSGRFYEQYF
CDR3nt: TGTGCCAGCAGCAGATCTAGCGGGAGATTCTACGAGCAGTACTTC

len: 16
j_gene: TRBJ2-3
v_gene: TRBV18
abundance: -
d_gene: TRBD2
CDR3aa: CASSPPAGGLADTQYF
CDR3nt: TGTGCCAGCTCACCACCGGCGGGAGGGTTGGCAGATACGCAGTATTTT

len: 15
j_gene: TRBJ2-3
v_gene: TRBV18
abundance: -
d_gene: -
CDR3aa: CASSPLFSAKDTQYF
CDR3nt: TGTGCCAGCTCACCACTATTCTCTGCCAAGGATACGCAGTATTTT

len: 13
j_gene: TRBJ1-1
v_gene: TRBV27
abundance: -
d_gene: TRBD1
CDR3aa: CATRPDRGRAAFF
CDR3nt: TGTGCCACCCGCCCTGACAGGGGAAGGGCCGCTTTCTTT

len: 14
j_gene: TRBJ1-1
v_gene: TRBV7-2
abundance: few
d_gene: TRBD1
CDR3aa: CASSLDRGSPEAFF
CDR3nt: TGTGCCAGCAGCTTGGACAGGGGATCTCCTGAAGCTTTCTTT

len: 16
j_gene: TRBJ2-1
v_gene: TRBV19
abundance: -
d_gene: TRBD2
CDR3aa: CASSSRSSGRASEQFF
CDR3nt: TGTGCCAGTAGTTCCCGGTCTAGCGGGAGGGCCAGTGAGCAGTTCTTC

len: 14
j_gene: TRBJ2-7
v_gene: TRBV6-6
abundance: -
d_gene: -
CDR3aa: CASSYSTVSYEQYF
CDR3nt: TGTGCCAGCAGTTACTCGACAGTTTCCTACGAGCAGTACTTC

len: 15
j_gene: TRBJ2-3
v_gene: TRBV14
abundance: -
d_gene: TRBD2
CDR3aa: CASSLTSGITDTQYF
CDR3nt: TGTGCCAGCAGCCTTACTAGCGGCATCACAGATACGCAGTATTTT

len: 14
j_gene: TRBJ2-5
v_gene: TRBV7-6
abundance: -
d_gene: -
CDR3aa: CASSHRDYQETQYF
CDR3nt: TGTGCCAGCAGCCACCGGGACTACCAAGAGACCCAGTACTTC

len: 16
j_gene: TRBJ2-5
v_gene: TRBV9
abundance: -
d_gene: TRBD2
CDR3aa: CASSVGVAGGPETQYF
CDR3nt: TGTGCCAGCAGCGTAGGGGTAGCGGGAGGACCGGAGACCCAGTACTTC

len: 14
j_gene: TRBJ2-2
v_gene: TRBV30
abundance: -
d_gene: TRBD2
CDR3aa: CAWIAGGLTGELFF
CDR3nt: TGTGCCTGGATAGCGGGAGGACTCACCGGGGAGCTGTTTTTT

len: 13
j_gene: TRBJ1-2
v_gene: TRBV5-5
abundance: -
d_gene: -
CDR3aa: CASSLRDGRGYTF
CDR3nt: TGTGCCAGCAGCTTAAGGGACGGCCGCGGCTACACCTTC

len: 15
j_gene: TRBJ2-6
v_gene: TRBV5-4
abundance: -
d_gene: -
CDR3aa: CASSLARSGANVLTF
CDR3nt: TGTGCCAGCAGCTTGGCCCGCTCTGGGGCCAACGTCCTGACTTTC

len: 17
j_gene: TRBJ2-7
v_gene: TRBV11-2
abundance: few
d_gene: TRBD2
CDR3aa: CASSPIRASGRAYEQYF
CDR3nt: TGTGCCAGCAGCCCGATTCGTGCTAGCGGGAGGGCCTACGAGCAGTACTTC

len: 14
j_gene: TRBJ2-1
v_gene: TRBV27
abundance: -
d_gene: TRBD1
CDR3aa: CASSRTGAHNEQFF
CDR3nt: TGTGCCAGCAGTAGGACAGGGGCTCACAATGAGCAGTTCTTC

len: 13
j_gene: TRBJ1-2
v_gene: TRBV19
abundance: -
d_gene: -
CDR3aa: CASSRGQGGGYTF
CDR3nt: TGTGCCAGTAGCCGAGGCCAGGGCGGTGGCTACACCTTC

len: 15
j_gene: TRBJ2-7
v_gene: TRBV5-4
abundance: few
d_gene: TRBD1
CDR3aa: CASSLGRTGFYEQYF
CDR3nt: TGTGCCAGCAGCTTGGGCCGGACAGGGTTCTACGAGCAGTACTTC

len: 13
j_gene: TRBJ1-2
v_gene: TRBV28
abundance: -
d_gene: -
CDR3aa: CASSSVVNYGYTF
CDR3nt: TGTGCCAGCAGTTCTGTGGTCAACTATGGCTACACCTTC

len: 16
j_gene: TRBJ2-5
v_gene: TRBV4-3
abundance: few
d_gene: TRBD2
CDR3aa: CASSQGLAGAGETQYF
CDR3nt: TGCGCCAGCAGCCAAGGCCTAGCGGGAGCGGGTGAGACCCAGTACTTC

len: 13
j_gene: TRBJ1-6
v_gene: TRBV6-1
abundance: -
d_gene: -
CDR3aa: CASLPLKSSPLHF
CDR3nt: TGTGCCAGCCTCCCCTTAAAGAGTTCACCCCTCCACTTT

len: 14
j_gene: TRBJ2-4
v_gene: TRBV7-6
abundance: -
d_gene: -
CDR3aa: CASSLTGPGDIQYF
CDR3nt: TGTGCCAGCAGCTTAACAGGGCCTGGGGACATTCAGTACTTC

len: 14
j_gene: TRBJ2-1
v_gene: TRBV7-3
abundance: -
d_gene: -
CDR3aa: CASSSNPPYNEQFF
CDR3nt: TGTGCCAGCAGCTCAAACCCACCATACAATGAGCAGTTCTTC

len: 11
j_gene: TRBJ2-1
v_gene: TRBV6-1
abundance: -
d_gene: -
CDR3aa: CASRRDNEQFF
CDR3nt: TGTGCCAGCAGGAGAGACAATGAGCAGTTCTTC

len: 16
j_gene: TRBJ2-5
v_gene: TRBV9
abundance: -
d_gene: -
CDR3aa: CASSVGVGAPQETQYF
CDR3nt: TGTGCCAGCAGCGTAGGTGTGGGAGCGCCTCAAGAGACCCAGTACTTC

len: 13
j_gene: TRBJ1-2
v_gene: TRBV2
abundance: -
d_gene: TRBD1
CDR3aa: CASPPGTGGPYTF
CDR3nt: TGTGCCAGCCCCCCTGGGACAGGGGGACCCTACACCTTC

len: 12
j_gene: TRBJ1-4
v_gene: TRBV28
abundance: -
d_gene: -
CDR3aa: CASSFSEEKLFF
CDR3nt: TGTGCCAGCAGTTTTAGTGAAGAAAAACTGTTTTTT

len: 15
j_gene: TRBJ2-1
v_gene: TRBV11-3
abundance: -
d_gene: TRBD2
CDR3aa: CASSPGTSRNNEQFF
CDR3nt: TGTGCCAGCAGCCCAGGGACTAGCCGAAACAATGAGCAGTTCTTC

len: 15
j_gene: TRBJ2-2
v_gene: TRBV18
abundance: -
d_gene: TRBD2
CDR3aa: CASSLGLALTGELFF
CDR3nt: TGTGCCAGCTCACTGGGACTAGCCCTCACCGGGGAGCTGTTTTTT

len: 16
j_gene: TRBJ2-3
v_gene: TRBV11-2
abundance: many
d_gene: TRBD2
CDR3aa: CASSYGLAGVVNTQYF
CDR3nt: TGTGCCAGCAGCTACGGACTAGCGGGTGTAGTTAATACGCAGTATTTT

len: 12
j_gene: TRBJ2-7
v_gene: TRBV7-9
abundance: -
d_gene: -
CDR3aa: CASSGDSYEQYF
CDR3nt: TGTGCCAGCAGCGGAGACAGCTACGAGCAGTACTTC

len: 15
j_gene: TRBJ2-1
v_gene: TRBV4-1
abundance: -
d_gene: TRBD2
CDR3aa: CASSHPGLASNEQFF
CDR3nt: TGCGCCAGCAGCCATCCGGGACTAGCAAGCAATGAGCAGTTCTTC

len: 15
j_gene: TRBJ2-7
v_gene: TRBV6-5
abundance: -
d_gene: -
CDR3aa: CASSYRRGSSYEQYF
CDR3nt: TGTGCCAGCAGTTACAGGAGGGGGAGCTCCTACGAGCAGTACTTC

len: 14
j_gene: TRBJ2-7
v_gene: TRBV18
abundance: -
d_gene: TRBD1
CDR3aa: CASSQSTGGDEQYF
CDR3nt: TGTGCCAGCTCACAATCGACAGGGGGTGACGAGCAGTACTTC

len: 14
j_gene: TRBJ1-1
v_gene: TRBV11-2
abundance: -
d_gene: -
CDR3aa: CASSLGRVNTEAFF
CDR3nt: TGTGCCAGCAGCTTAGGAAGGGTGAACACTGAAGCTTTCTTT

len: 13
j_gene: TRBJ2-1
v_gene: TRBV5-1
abundance: -
d_gene: TRBD2
CDR3aa: CASSLASSGGEFF
CDR3nt: TGCGCCAGCAGCTTGGCCTCTTCGGGAGGGGAGTTCTTC

len: 15
j_gene: TRBJ2-7
v_gene: TRBV7-2
abundance: -
d_gene: TRBD2
CDR3aa: CASSLVASGTSEQYF
CDR3nt: TGTGCCAGCAGCTTAGTGGCTAGCGGGACTTCCGAGCAGTACTTC

len: 18
j_gene: TRBJ2-1
v_gene: TRBV30
abundance: many
d_gene: TRBD2
CDR3aa: CAWSEGRWREKSYNEQFF
CDR3nt: TGTGCCTGGAGTGAAGGGAGGTGGCGGGAGAAGAGCTACAATGAGCAGTTCTTC

len: 15
j_gene: TRBJ1-5
v_gene: TRBV7-9
abundance: -
d_gene: -
CDR3aa: CASSLAQGSNQPQHF
CDR3nt: TGTGCCAGCAGCTTAGCACAGGGTAGCAATCAGCCCCAGCATTTT

len: 11
j_gene: TRBJ2-7
v_gene: TRBV28
abundance: -
d_gene: -
CDR3aa: CASSAVYEQYF
CDR3nt: TGTGCCAGCAGTGCTGTCTACGAGCAGTACTTC

len: 14
j_gene: TRBJ2-2
v_gene: TRBV29-1
abundance: -
d_gene: -
CDR3aa: CSVGISQGIGELFF
CDR3nt: TGCAGCGTTGGGATCTCACAGGGAATCGGGGAGCTGTTTTTT

len: 12
j_gene: TRBJ1-4
v_gene: TRBV2
abundance: -
d_gene: -
CDR3aa: CASSASPEKLFF
CDR3nt: TGTGCCAGCAGTGCCAGTCCTGAAAAACTGTTTTTT

len: 14
j_gene: TRBJ2-2
v_gene: TRBV5-4
abundance: few
d_gene: TRBD2
CDR3aa: CASSSPGGSGELFF
CDR3nt: TGTGCCAGCAGCTCGCCGGGGGGGTCCGGGGAGCTGTTTTTT